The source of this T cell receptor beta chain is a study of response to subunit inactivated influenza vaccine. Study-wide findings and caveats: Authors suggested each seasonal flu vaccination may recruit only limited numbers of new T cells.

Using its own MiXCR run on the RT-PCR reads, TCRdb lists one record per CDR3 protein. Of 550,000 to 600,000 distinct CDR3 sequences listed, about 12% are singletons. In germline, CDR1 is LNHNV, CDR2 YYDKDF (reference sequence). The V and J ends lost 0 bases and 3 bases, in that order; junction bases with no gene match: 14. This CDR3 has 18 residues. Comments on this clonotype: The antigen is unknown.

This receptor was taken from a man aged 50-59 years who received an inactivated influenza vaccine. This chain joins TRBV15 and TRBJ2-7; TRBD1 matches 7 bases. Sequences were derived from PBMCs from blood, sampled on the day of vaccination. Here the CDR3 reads CATSRDRFTDRINYEQYF. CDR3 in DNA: TGTGCCACCAGCAGAGATCGGTTTACGGACAGGATAAACTACGAGCAGTACTTC.